This T cell receptor (beta chain) is from a study of cytomegalovirus exposure and HLA in healthy donors. Across the study: Early released data had about 80 million unique TCRs, all coming from HLA-typed donors. Study conclusions and caveats: The authors reported that TCR beta sequences could predict HLA-A and HLA-B alleles. These predictions were accurate for most subjects in the first cohort. Diagnosis of cytomegalovirus status made by the classifier reportedly showed high specificity and sensitivity. The study listed under 200 cytomegalovirus-associated TCR beta chains.

This clone was detected only a few times. The antigen is unknown. Germline assignment: CDR1 SNHLY and CDR2 FYNNEI. This CDR3 spans 15 amino acids. Trimming cost V 6 bases and J 8 bases, with 22 bases left between them. The PCR contained 60 Vbeta and 13 Jbeta primers. Using immunoSEQ multiplex PCR, the repertoire was profiled, and TCRdb retains in-frame clones only, with some absent. The repertoire holds around 130,000 clones, with around 9% as singletons. The receptor was isolated from a middle-aged man in good health and CMV-seronegative. The sequenced sample was PBMCs. The V gene is TRBV2, the J gene TRBJ1-1; possibly TRBD1 for D (6 bases). The CDR3 spells CASRTPRGRRSEAFF. In DNA form, the CDR3 reads TGTGCCAGCAGGACCCCCAGGGGCAGGAGGAGCGAAGCTTTCTTT.